Reported below is one T cell receptor (beta chain). What it binds is unknown. The library came from three nested PCR rounds adapted from ARM-PCR protocols. TCRdb re-called the multiplex PCR reads with MiXCR, one entry per CDR3 protein. The repertoire holds under 150,000 distinct CDR3 sequences, with approximately 66% as singletons. This sample is drawn from a study of tumor and adjacent non-tumor tissue in lung cancer. Whole-study context: Samples averaged around 4 million productive TCRbeta reads each. Study results and limitations: Tumor tissue had significantly higher TCR diversity than normal lung.

RNA was extracted from bulk tissue without any cell sorting. Material for sequencing was lung tumor tissue. The TCR sequence derives from a man in his sixties with small cell lung cancer.

Here the CDR3 DNA reads TGTGCCAGCAGGTCTAGCGGGAAGGCTAATACGCAGTATTTT. This encodes CASRSSGKANTQYF. The rearrangement uses TRBV5-4 and TRBJ2-3; 9 nucleotides agree with TRBD2. CDR1 is SGHNT, CDR2 YYREEE, per germline (reference sequence). The V gene end was trimmed by 5 bases and the J gene end by 7 bases; junction bases not matched to a gene: 8. The CDR3 runs to 14 residues.